Following are 17 T cell receptor beta chains from one sample sequenced in a study of T cells in Graves' hyperthyroidism and ophthalmopathy. Amplified TCR beta CDR3 regions came from RNA transcripts. The HTBI primer set served for first-round RT-PCR of the TCR CDR3. Each CDR3 protein gets one entry after TCRdb re-called the multiplex PCR reads with MiXCR. The sample contains about 610,000 distinct CDR3 sequences, approximately 16% of which appear only once. Sequenced input: blood. The receptors originated from a woman aged 40-49 years with Graves' ophthalmopathy.

A few counts support this clonotype. The chain has TRBV3-1 and TRBJ2-1; TRBD2 agrees at 11 bases. CDR3 length equals 15 residues. The ends lost 4 bases at V and 8 bases at J; junction bases unmatched: 7. Germline assignment: CDR1 LGHDT and CDR2 YNNKEL (reference sequence). DNA of the CDR3: TGTGCCAGCAGCCGCCGGACTAGCGGGTTCGATGAGCAGTTCTTC. Protein: CASSRRTSGFDEQFF.

The chain is built from TRBV20-1 and TRBJ2-2; D is unclear. The length of the CDR3 is 15 residues. Germline V gene sequence: CDR1 DFQATT, CDR2 SNEGSKA (reference sequence). Trimming removed 1 base from V and 0 bases from J, with 9 bases in between. The CDR3 DNA follows: TGCAGTGCTAGAGTTAGGGTGCCGAACACCGGGGAGCTGTTTTTT. It yields the protein CSARVRVPNTGELFF.

V gene TRBV27 combines with J gene TRBJ2-7; no reliable D call. Germline V gene lookup returns CDR1 MNHEY and CDR2 SMNVEV (reference sequence). The CDR3 has 15 amino acids. Trimming left V 5 bases short and J 2 bases short, with 16 bases between. CDR3 protein: CASSSYRTATYEQYF. As DNA, the CDR3 is TGTGCCAGCAGTAGCTACCGGACGGCAACCTACGAGCAGTACTTC.

The table lists this clonotype with many counts. The chain is built from TRBV28 and TRBJ1-2, with a tentative D call TRBD1 (6 bases). Germline CDR1 and CDR2: MDHEN and SYDVKM. This CDR3 has 13 residues. V was trimmed by 7 bases and J by 4 bases, leaving 13 bases between them. The CDR3 loop reads CASTSGAAYGYTF. CDR3 in DNA: TGTGCCAGCACCTCGGGGGCGGCCTATGGCTACACCTTC.

This clonotype has ten or more counts. The rearrangement links TRBV28 to TRBJ1-2; D unresolved. CDR1 is MDHEN, CDR2 SYDVKM, per germline. The V end lost 4 bases, the J end lost 4 bases, and 13 bases lay between the germline ends. This CDR3 is 14 amino acids long. The CDR3 DNA sequence: TGTGCCAGCAGTTCCCCCGGGGTCCTCTATGGCTACACCTTC. This translates into CASSSPGVLYGYTF.

This clonotype was counted at least ten times. This rearrangement joins TRBV9 to TRBJ2-5, with D possibly being TRBD1 (6 bases). CDR3 length: 15 residues. Per germline, CDR1 SGDLS and CDR2 YYNGEE. Trimming stripped 0 bases from V and 5 bases from J, with 14 bases between. The CDR3 here is CASSVDGAGDETQYF. As DNA, the CDR3 is TGTGCCAGCAGCGTAGACGGGGCAGGGGACGAGACCCAGTACTTC. The entire variable domain, with the rest obtained from reference TRBV9 and TRBJ2-5, is as follows: DSGVTQTPKHLITATGQRVTLRCSPRSGDLSVYWYQQSLDQGLQFLIQYYNGEERAKGNILERFSAQQFPDLHSELNLSSLELGDSALYFCASSVDGAGDETQYFGPGTRLLVL.

In its sample, this clonotype was seen many times. The chain couples TRBV18 to TRBJ2-3; D not resolved. The CDR3 has 14 residues. Trimming shortened V by 6 bases and J by 2 bases, and 12 bases separated the two germline ends. The germline V gene has CDR1 KGHSH and CDR2 LQKENI. The CDR3 spells CASSTQYSTDTQYF. The DNA for the CDR3 is TGTGCCAGCTCGACACAGTATTCCACAGATACGCAGTATTTT.

This clonotype was counted many times. The chain combines TRBV9 with TRBJ1-1, with D uncertain. The V gene's germline CDR1 is SGDLS and CDR2 YYNGEE. The CDR3 spans 13 residues. The V gene lost 5 bases and the J gene lost 1 base, with 9 bases spanning the gap. The CDR3 loop reads CASSRGPNTEAFF. DNA for the CDR3: TGTGCCAGCAGTCGCGGACCGAACACTGAAGCTTTCTTT.

The genes are TRBV19 and TRBJ2-1; 10 bases map to TRBD2. This CDR3 region has 14 residues. J gave up 3 bases and V 10 bases, and 6 bases lay outside the gene matches. The germline V gene encodes CDR1 LNHDA and CDR2 SQIVND (reference sequence). The CDR3 sequence is CATKREGRYNEQFF. Here the CDR3 DNA reads TGTGCCACCAAGCGGGAGGGCCGCTACAATGAGCAGTTCTTC.

This clonotype has at least ten counts. The rearrangement joins TRBV3-1 to TRBJ1-5; TRBD1 is a possible D gene (5 bases). The CDR3 runs 14 residues. CDR1 is LGHDT and CDR2 is YNNKEL in the germline V gene (reference sequence). Trimming stripped 8 bases from V and 0 bases from J, with 11 bases between. The CDR3 region is CASGAGFSNQPQHF. The DNA for the CDR3 is TGTGCCAGCGGGGCGGGGTTTAGCAATCAGCCCCAGCATTTT.

This clonotype was seen repeatedly, ten times or more. The chain joins TRBV27 to TRBJ2-5, with TRBD2 matching 14 bases. Trimming at V came to 4 bases and at J to 5 bases, leaving 9 bases not matched to a gene. The CDR3 has 17 amino acids. Germline CDR1 and CDR2: MNHEY and SMNVEV (reference sequence). The DNA for the CDR3 is TGTGCCAGCAGTTCCGGGACTAGCGGGAGAACCCTGGAGACCCAGTACTTC. Amino acid sequence: CASSSGTSGRTLETQYF.

Turning to this clonotype: With a much larger clone just one base away, this may be a read error. The chain uses TRBV28 and TRBJ2-7; no clear D gene. Trimming removed 6 bases at V and 4 bases at J, with 7 bases between. Germline CDR1 and CDR2: MDHEN and SYDVKM. The CDR3 has 11 amino acids. CDR3 region: CASSSFYEQYF. The CDR3, as DNA: TGTGCCAGCAGCTCCTTTTACGAGCAGTACTTC.

This clonotype has a handful of counts. V gene TRBV7-2 combines with J gene TRBJ1-2; maybe TRBD1 (6 bases). Germline-derived CDR1 and CDR2 are SGHTA and FQGNSA. The CDR3 is 13 amino acids. V dropped 7 bases and J dropped 3 bases, with 12 bases sitting between them. The CDR3 reads CASTGQSYYGYTF. The CDR3 DNA sequence: TGTGCCAGCACCGGACAGTCTTACTATGGCTACACCTTC.

There are many counts of this clonotype. The chain is built from TRBV27 and TRBJ1-2; no firm D call. Trimming removed 6 bases at V and 1 base at J, with 12 bases between. The CDR3 spans 14 residues. CDR1 is MNHEY and CDR2 is SMNVEV in the germline V gene (reference sequence). CDR3 protein: CASRPPGLNYGYTF. In DNA, the CDR3 is TGTGCCAGCAGGCCCCCGGGCCTTAACTATGGCTACACCTTC.

This clonotype appeared many times. The rearrangement joins TRBV27 to TRBJ2-7; 8 nucleotides match TRBD1. This CDR3 region has 19 residues. The J segment lost 2 bases and the V segment lost 6 bases, leaving 21 bases of the junction unmatched. Germline V gives CDR1 MNHEY, CDR2 SMNVEV (reference sequence). CDR3 sequence (DNA): TGTGCCAGCAGCCTCCGAGGGCAGGGGGCGCGGAGGGATACCTACGAGCAGTACTTC. Encoded protein: CASSLRGQGARRDTYEQYF.

This clonotype was seen many times. The rearrangement uses TRBV18 and TRBJ1-1, with D possibly matching TRBD1 (5 bases). The V end was cut by 3 bases, the J end by 4 bases, with 15 bases between. The germline V gene encodes CDR1 KGHSH and CDR2 LQKENI. The CDR3 runs 15 residues. CDR3 sequence reads: CASSPIVQGGTEAFF. In DNA form, the CDR3 reads TGTGCCAGCTCACCGATCGTGCAGGGTGGCACTGAAGCTTTCTTT.

Comments on this clonotype: A read error is possible here, since a much larger clone lies one base away. The chain recombines TRBV28 with TRBJ1-2; perhaps TRBD1 as D (5 bases). The germline V gene encodes CDR1 MDHEN and CDR2 SYDVKM. The CDR3 covers 15 residues. The CDR3 sequence is CANSLLGRANYGYTF. The CDR3 nucleotides read TGTGCCAACAGTCTTTTGGGACGAGCTAACTATGGCTACACCTTC.